This T cell receptor (beta chain) was captured by sequencing in a study of CD8 T cells in Susac syndrome. RNA amounts of about 0.5 to 1 ug underwent reverse transcription with random hexamers. Amplification of TCR beta CDR3 was carried out by immunoSEQ multiplex PCR, which covered 54 Vbeta and 13 Jbeta segments. TCRdb ran MiXCR on the immunoSEQ multiplex PCR reads and lists one entry per CDR3 protein. This table holds some 170,000 distinct CDR3 sequences, 90% to 95% found once. Sequencing of TCR beta was carried out in blood CD8+ and CD4+ T cells. Healthy donors acted as controls, with matching for age and sex. TEMRA cells were FACS-enriched and CD8+ and CD4+ T cells negatively isolated. V lost 5 bases and J 3 bases, leaving 16 bases between the germline ends. This CDR3 is built from 15 residues. Germline CDR1 MNHNS, CDR2 SASEGT.

Source material: CD4+ T cells from PBMCs. The chain is built from TRBV6-1 and TRBJ1-1, with unresolved D. The sequence came from a human donor in good health. This CDR3 is CASSPLLGRHTEAFF. In DNA form, the CDR3 reads TGTGCCAGCAGTCCCCTTTTGGGGAGGCACACTGAAGCTTTCTTT.